These 23 T cell receptor beta chains came from one sample sequenced in a study of HIV-infected patients and healthy controls. The repertoire came from unfractionated whole blood and reflected all unsorted peripheral T cells. Alpha and beta constant-region primers primed reverse transcription of 400 to 500 ng RNA. Alpha and beta chain libraries were made separately by chain-specific third strand synthesis with multiplexing indices. Via MiXCR, TCRdb re-called the 5' RACE reads, giving one row per CDR3 protein. Here the sample spans roughly 10,000 distinct CDR3 sequences, 8% to 10% being singletons. The sample was blood. These receptors originate from an adult in good health.

By frequency in the sample, this clonotype is medium-sized. The rearrangement uses TRBV20-1 and TRBJ2-7, with 8 positions matching TRBD2. The V gene's germline CDR1 is DFQATT and CDR2 SNEGSKA (reference sequence). There are 13 residues in the CDR3. Trimming took 5 bases from V and 3 from J; bases not matched to a gene: 6. The DNA for the CDR3 is TGCAGTGCTCCCAGGACTAGCAACTACGAGCAGTACTTC. Translated: CSAPRTSNYEQYF.

The chain combines TRBV2 with TRBJ2-3, with 8 bases lining up with TRBD2. J lost 2 bases, V lost 7 bases, and 11 bases had no gene match. Germline V gene data show CDR1 as SNHLY and CDR2 as FYNNEI. The CDR3 has 16 amino acids. The CDR3 coding sequence is TGTGCCAGCACCTACGGGGGGGACTGGTTCACAGATACGCAGTATTTT. Residues: CASTYGGDWFTDTQYF.

This clonotype was recorded many times. The chain has TRBV6-6 and TRBJ2-1; D is uncertain. V gave up 4 bases and J gave up 10 bases, with 11 bases separating them. The germline V gene has CDR1 MNHNY and CDR2 SVGAGI (reference sequence). This CDR3 has 12 amino acids. CDR3 in DNA: TGTGCCAGCAGTTCCGAGACGGACGAGCAGTTCTTC. This translates into CASSSETDEQFF.

The chain has TRBV7-8 and TRBJ1-6, with D perhaps matching TRBD1 (5 bases). V shed 5 bases and J shed 4 bases, with 9 bases lying between them. From germline, CDR1 is SGHVS and CDR2 FQNEAQ. The CDR3 contains 14 residues. CDR3 DNA sequence: TGTGCCAGCAGCCCGGAGGGGTATAATTCACCCCTCCACTTT. Translation: CASSPEGYNSPLHF. Together with reference TRBV7-8 and TRBJ1-6, the CDR3 gives the full variable domain: GAGVSQSPRYKVAKRGQDVALRCDPISGHVSLFWYQQALGQGPEFLTYFQNEAQLDKSGLPSDRFFAERPEGSVSTLKIQRTQQEDSAVYLCASSPEGYNSPLHFGNGTRLTVT.

Only a few counts were recorded for this clonotype. The V gene is TRBV3-1, the J gene TRBJ2-7, with D uncertain. Trimming shortened V by 0 bases and J by 1 base, and 25 bases separated the two germline ends. The CDR3 runs 20 residues. Germline CDR1 and CDR2: LGHDT and YNNKEL (reference sequence). CDR3 bases: TGTGCCAGCAGCCAAGAATGGCGCGGCCGGTTAGGGCCGACTTCCTACGAGCAGTACTTC. It yields the protein CASSQEWRGRLGPTSYEQYF.

By proportion, this clonotype is medium-sized. The chain recombines TRBV7-2 with TRBJ2-1, with 8 nucleotides matching TRBD1. V dropped 4 bases and J dropped 15; count of bases not matched to a gene: 14. CDR1 and CDR2 (germline): SGHTA, FQGNSA. The CDR3 extends over 14 amino acids. DNA for the CDR3: TGTGCCAGCAGCTCGGGACAGGACTCTGCTAGTCGGTTCTTC. Encoded protein: CASSSGQDSASRFF. The variable domain in full, with the rest retrieved from reference TRBV7-2 and TRBJ2-1, is GAGVSQSPSNKVTEKGKDVELRCDPISGHTALYWYRQSLGQGLEFLIYFQGNSAPDKSGLPSDRFSAERTGGSVSTLTIQRTQQEDSAVYLCASSSGQDSASRFFGPGTRLTVL.

This clonotype is medium-sized (0.01 to 0.1%) by share. One end of the junction does not line up with germline, which may come from a read error. This chain uses TRBV7-7 with TRBJ2-5, with D perhaps TRBD1 (5 bases). The CDR3 runs to 13 residues. Germline-derived CDR1 and CDR2 are SSHAT and FNYEAQ (reference sequence). As DNA, the CDR3 is TGTGCTAGCAGCTTAGGGGTGATGGAGACCCAGTACTTC. This gives the protein CASSLGVMETQYF.

This clonotype showed up just a few times. This chain links TRBV19 with TRBJ1-5, with a possible D match to TRBD1 (5 bases). Germline loops: CDR1 LNHDA, CDR2 SQIVND (reference sequence). The CDR3 runs to 16 residues. V was cut by 8 bases and J by 0 bases, with 17 bases left in between. The DNA of the CDR3 is TGTGCCAGTCGATTCCGCCAACAGGTTAGCAATCAGCCCCAGCATTTT. This sequence encodes CASRFRQQVSNQPQHF.

This clonotype is judged medium-sized (0.01 to 0.1%). The chain uses TRBV28 and TRBJ2-5; 8 bases are shared with TRBD1. CDR3 length: 15 amino acids. Germline CDR1 and CDR2: MDHEN and SYDVKM. After removal of 7 bases from V and 0 bases from J, the junction contained 7 bases not matched to a gene. In nucleotides, the CDR3 is TGTGCCAGCACCCTGGGACAGGCAAACCAAGAGACCCAGTACTTC. Its translation: CASTLGQANQETQYF.

The chain couples TRBV18 to TRBJ2-1; possibly TRBD2 for D (5 bases). The CDR3 contains 16 residues. The germline CDR1 and CDR2 sequences are KGHSH and LQKENI. Trimming cost V 4 bases and J 7 bases, with 20 bases left between them. The CDR3 DNA reads as TGTGCCAGCTCACTATATGGAGGTGGGCAGGAGAATGAGCAGTTCTTC. Protein product: CASSLYGGGQENEQFF.

This clonotype was observed many times. J is TRBJ2-7 and V is TRBV7-9; D is uncertain. The CDR3 runs 14 residues. Trimming pared 5 bases from V and 3 bases from J, leaving 14 bases between. Germline V gene lookup returns CDR1 SEHNR and CDR2 FQNEAQ (reference sequence). The CDR3 reads CASSLSGRNYEQYF. The CDR3 coding sequence is TGTGCCAGCAGCCTCTCCGGACGGAACTACGAGCAGTACTTC.

This clonotype is labeled medium-sized. The J gene is TRBJ2-6, the V gene TRBV19; TRBD1 might be the D (5 bases). This CDR3 has 19 amino acids. Trimming cost V 3 bases and J 2 bases, with 20 bases left between them. Germline V gene lookup returns CDR1 LNHDA and CDR2 SQIVND (reference sequence). For the CDR3, the DNA is TGTGCCAGTAGTATCAGTTGGGCCAGGGCGAGTGCTGGGGCCAACGTCCTGACTTTC. This encodes CASSISWARASAGANVLTF.

The rearrangement joins TRBV30 to TRBJ2-3, with TRBD1 as a possible D gene (6 bases). This CDR3 is built from 16 residues. Trimming took off 0 bases at V and 5 bases at J, with 18 bases between the two ends. CDR1 and CDR2 (germline): GTSNPN, SVGIG (reference sequence). This chain's CDR3 is CAWSVPPGDAQDTQYF. Here the CDR3 DNA reads TGTGCCTGGAGTGTACCCCCAGGGGATGCTCAAGATACGCAGTATTTT.

By its share, this clonotype is medium-sized (0.01 to 0.1%). The chain is built from TRBV29-1 and TRBJ2-5, with 7 nucleotides matching TRBD2. The CDR3 is 13 amino acids. Germline values: CDR1 SQVTM, CDR2 ANQGSEA. V lost 4 bases and J lost 2; bases outside the gene matches: 4. CDR3 protein: CSVGQGLQETQYF. CDR3 in DNA: TGCAGCGTTGGGCAGGGACTACAAGAGACCCAGTACTTC.

The sample holds many counts of this clonotype. This chain links TRBV20-1 with TRBJ1-5; 9 bases align to TRBD1. Trimming removed 3 bases from V and 5 bases from J; junction bases left unmatched: 17. This CDR3 spans 18 amino acids. Looked up from germline, CDR1 is DFQATT and CDR2 is SNEGSKA (reference sequence). The DNA of the CDR3 is TGCAGTGCTAGCGCCGGGACAGGGAATCTACATCGTTATCAGCCCCAGCATTTT. Amino acid sequence: CSASAGTGNLHRYQPQHF.

The chain is built from TRBV6-6 and TRBJ1-3, with TRBD1 as a possible D gene (5 bases). This CDR3 comprises 15 residues. Trimming took 7 bases from V and 0 from J, leaving 13 bases between them. In germline, CDR1 is MNHNY, CDR2 SVGAGI (reference sequence). CDR3 DNA sequence: TGTGCCAGCACTTTCCCGACAGTCTCTGGAAACACCATATATTTT. Protein sequence: CASTFPTVSGNTIYF.

Only a few counts were recorded for this clonotype. V usage is TRBV15 and J usage is TRBJ1-4; D unresolved. V was pared by 0 bases and J by 0 bases, with 14 bases between. The CDR3 has 18 residues. Germline loops: CDR1 LNHNV, CDR2 YYDKDF (reference sequence). CDR3 protein: CATSRDKGAPSTNEKLFF. The CDR3 coding sequence is TGTGCCACCAGCAGAGATAAGGGAGCGCCTTCAACTAATGAAAAACTGTTTTTT.

The V and J genes are TRBV4-2 and TRBJ2-2; D remains unclear. Trimming cost V 0 bases and J 5 bases, with 16 bases left between them. The CDR3 is 17 residues long. Germline V gene sequence: CDR1 LGHNA, CDR2 YNFKEQ. CDR3 coding DNA: TGTGCCAGCAGCCAAGAGTGGAGAATCGGAAGGACCGGGGAGCTGTTTTTT. This translates into CASSQEWRIGRTGELFF.

This clonotype was picked up many times. The V and J genes are TRBV6-5 and TRBJ2-7; D is perhaps TRBD1 (5 bases). V lost 7 bases, J lost 4 bases, and 8 bases lay in between. Germline V CDR1 and CDR2: MNHEY, SVGAGI. The CDR3 is made up of 11 amino acids. CDR3 in DNA: TGTGCCAGCAAGGGGCCGTACGAGCAGTACTTC. Protein product: CASKGPYEQYF.

This clonotype was picked up many times. As DNA, the CDR3 is TGTGCCAGCAGCTTAGGTGGGCTAGCGCGCAATGAGCAGTTCTTC. It is translated as CASSLGGLARNEQFF. The V call is TRBV3-1, the J call TRBJ2-1; D may be TRBD2 (6 bases). The CDR3 covers 15 residues. V was pared by 5 bases and J by 6 bases, with 17 bases between. In germline, CDR1 is LGHDT, CDR2 YNNKEL (reference sequence).

By share, this clonotype ranks as medium-sized (0.01 to 0.1%). The chain's CDR3 is CASSQRGNRRNIQYF. CDR3 nucleotide sequence: TGTGCCAGCAGTCAACGGGGAAACAGGAGAAACATTCAGTACTTC. This rearrangement joins TRBV28 to TRBJ2-4; tentatively, D is TRBD1 or TRBD2 (5 bases each). Germline CDR1 MDHEN, CDR2 SYDVKM. The CDR3 runs to 15 residues. With 5 bases removed from V and 6 bases from J, the gap between germline ends came to 17 bases.

With respect to this clonotype: The CDR3 carries no conserved terminal phenylalanine or tryptophan, so it likely arises from a read error. The CDR3 region is CASSLSGGNEQYS. CDR3 sequence (DNA): TGTGCCAGCAGTTTAAGCGGGGGCAACGAGCAGTACTCC. This sequence joins TRBV12-3 or TRBV12-4 and TRBJ2-7, with 8 bases lining up with TRBD2. This CDR3 has 13 amino acids. Losses at the gene ends were 2 bases for V and 5 bases for J; bases not matched to a gene: 2.

By proportion, this clonotype is medium-sized. The chain combines TRBV5-1 with TRBJ1-1; D is possibly TRBD1 (6 bases). Germline V gene lookup returns CDR1 SGHRS and CDR2 YFSETQ. The CDR3 length is 15 residues. V was shortened by 1 base and J by 3 bases, with 13 bases between the two germline ends. CDR3 region: CASSLTGYGYTEAFF. CDR3 in DNA: TGCGCCAGCAGCTTGACAGGGTACGGGTACACTGAAGCTTTCTTT.